Listed below are T cell receptor beta chains from one sample, sequenced in a study of T cell responses to AZD1222 COVID-19 vaccine. The repertoire was sequenced with immunoSEQ multiplex PCR; TCRdb's copy has only in-frame clones and lacks some. The sample contains tens of thousands of clones, about 88% of which appear only once. Sequences were derived from peripheral blood, sampled 28 days after the second AZD1222 dose. The receptors shown here come from an adult who received the AZD1222 COVID-19 vaccine. The CDR3 runs from the conserved cysteine through the conserved F or W. A D gene is named only where the DNA matches it firmly. Clone size is stated in some rows and not others, as once, few, many or a class when expanded.

j_gene | v_gene | d_gene | abundance | CDR3aa | CDR3nt
TRBJ1-4 | TRBV18 | TRBD1 | once | CASSRDSNEKLFF | TGTGCCAGCTCTCGGGACAGCAATGAAAAACTGTTTTTT
TRBJ1-4 | TRBV4-1 | TRBD1 | . | CASSHRQGDEKLFF | TGCGCCAGCAGCCACCGACAGGGTGATGAAAAACTGTTTTTT
TRBJ2-3 | TRBV7-9 | . | . | CASSFIRISGSTDTQYF | TGTGCCAGCAGCTTTATCCGCATAAGCGGGAGCACAGATACGCAGTATTTT
TRBJ1-4 | TRBV19 | . | . | CASNSGGFGREKLFF | TGTGCCAGTAATTCAGGCGGGTTTGGGCGAGAAAAACTGTTTTTT
TRBJ1-5 | TRBV19 | . | . | CASSIALWSNQPQHF | TGTGCCAGTAGTATCGCTCTTTGGAGCAATCAGCCCCAGCATTTT
TRBJ1-4 | TRBV5-1 | . | . | CASSSGQGGNEKLFF | TGCGCCAGCAGCTCGGGTCAGGGAGGGAATGAAAAACTGTTTTTT
TRBJ1-5 | TRBV27 | . | . | CASSLDSNQPQHF | TGTGCCAGCAGTTTGGACAGCAATCAGCCCCAGCATTTT
TRBJ2-2 | TRBV5-1 | . | once | CASSPVTTGELFF | TGCGCCAGCAGCCCAGTTACAACCGGGGAGCTGTTTTTT
TRBJ2-7 | TRBV6-5 | TRBD1 | . | CASRGTGRDEQYF | TGTGCCAGCAGAGGGACAGGACGGGACGAGCAGTACTTC
TRBJ2-7 | TRBV21-1 | . | . | CASSKVIRTATYEQYF | TGTGCCAGCAGCAAAGTAATCCGGACAGCAACCTACGAGCAGTACTTC
TRBJ1-4 | TRBV6-5 | TRBD1 | . | CASRTGWENEKLFF | TGTGCCAGCAGGACAGGGTGGGAGAATGAAAAACTGTTTTTT
TRBJ2-1 | TRBV18 | TRBD1 | . | CASSLYPGQGSNEQFF | TGTGCCAGCTCACTCTACCCGGGACAGGGCTCCAATGAGCAGTTCTTC
TRBJ2-3 | TRBV6-5 | TRBD2 | . | CASSQGLAGPDTQYF | TGTGCCAGCAGCCAGGGACTAGCGGGTCCTGATACGCAGTATTTT
TRBJ1-4 | TRBV18 | TRBD1 | few | CASSPGTATNEKLFF | TGTGCCAGCTCACCAGGGACAGCAACTAATGAAAAACTGTTTTTT
TRBJ1-2 | TRBV4-1 | TRBD1 | . | CASSQGDSNYGYTF | TGCGCCAGCAGCCAAGGGGACAGTAACTATGGCTACACCTTC
TRBJ2-1 | TRBV7-3 | TRBD1 | . | CASSLMGTGVYNEQFF | TGTGCCAGCAGCTTAATGGGGACAGGGGTTTACAATGAGCAGTTCTTC
TRBJ1-2 | TRBV5-1 | . | . | CASNPAVGGRGYTF | TGCGCCAGCAACCCTGCCGTGGGGGGGCGCGGCTACACCTTC
TRBJ1-4 | TRBV5-4 | . | . | CASSLSGGAEKLFF | TGTGCCAGCAGCCTCAGCGGGGGCGCAGAAAAACTGTTTTTT
TRBJ1-1 | TRBV18 | . | . | CASSPVDRGRGTEAFF | TGTGCCAGCTCACCCGTAGACCGGGGTCGGGGCACTGAAGCTTTCTTT
TRBJ2-2 | TRBV5-6 | TRBD2 | . | CASSLGLATGELFF | TGTGCCAGCAGCTTGGGACTAGCGACCGGGGAGCTGTTTTTT
TRBJ1-1 | TRBV19 | . | few | CASSMGRGTEAFF | TGTGCCAGTAGTATGGGCAGGGGTACTGAAGCTTTCTTT
TRBJ1-5 | TRBV5-6 | TRBD1 | few | CASSPAYRGGDQPQHF | TGTGCCAGCAGCCCTGCATACAGGGGAGGGGATCAGCCCCAGCATTTT
TRBJ2-7 | TRBV5-1 | . | . | CATSTHGGDREQYF | TGCGCCACCAGCACCCATGGGGGGGACAGGGAGCAGTACTTC
TRBJ2-5 | TRBV6-5 | . | . | CASVMREETQYF | TGTGCCAGTGTGATGCGGGAAGAGACCCAGTACTTC
TRBJ1-1 | TRBV18 | TRBD1 | . | CASSRDRKGTEAFF | TGTGCCAGCTCAAGGGACAGGAAAGGGACTGAAGCTTTCTTT
TRBJ2-5 | TRBV4-2 | TRBD2 | . | CASSQERGGQETQYF | TGTGCCAGCAGCCAAGAGCGGGGGGGCCAAGAGACCCAGTACTTC
TRBJ2-7 | TRBV6-5 | TRBD1 | . | CASSQPGTGAAEQYF | TGTGCCAGCAGTCAACCCGGGACAGGGGCGGCCGAGCAGTACTTC
TRBJ2-3 | TRBV4-2 | . | . | CASSQDLFVQGYLGWGSTDTQYF | TGTGCCAGCAGCCAAGATCTGTTTGTCCAAGGCTACCTAGGTTGGGGTAGCACAGATACGCAGTATTTT
TRBJ2-5 | TRBV7-3 | . | . | CASSGTIQETQYF | TGTGCCAGCAGCGGGACAATCCAAGAGACCCAGTACTTC
TRBJ1-1 | TRBV3-1/TRBV3-2 | TRBD1 | once | CASSPRDRGDTEAFF | TGTGCCAGCAGCCCCCGGGACAGGGGGGACACTGAAGCTTTCTTT
TRBJ2-3 | TRBV2 | . | . | CASSEMGGGIADTQYF | TGTGCCAGCAGTGAGATGGGGGGCGGAATTGCAGATACGCAGTATTTT
TRBJ1-2 | TRBV6-5 | . | . | CASSYGGRWRNYGYTF | TGTGCCAGCAGTTATGGGGGACGGTGGCGAAACTATGGCTACACCTTC
TRBJ2-1 | TRBV9 | . | . | CASNPGGPDEQFF | TGTGCCAGCAACCCCGGAGGACCAGATGAGCAGTTCTTC
TRBJ2-7 | TRBV6-5 | TRBD1 | . | CASRSPRTGVLEQYF | TGTGCCAGCAGGTCCCCCCGGACAGGGGTTCTCGAGCAGTACTTC
TRBJ1-6 | TRBV19 | . | . | CASSIGARSSYNSPLHF | TGTGCCAGTAGTATAGGGGCCAGGAGCTCCTATAATTCACCCCTCCACTTT
TRBJ1-1 | TRBV18 | . | . | CASSPRPFTEAFF | TGTGCCAGCTCTCCGAGACCGTTTACTGAAGCTTTCTTT
TRBJ2-3 | TRBV12-5 | . | . | CASGLGDTQYF | TGTGCTAGTGGTTTGGGTGATACGCAGTATTTT
TRBJ2-1 | TRBV10-3 | TRBD1 | once | CASNNRGDYNEQFF | TGTGCCAGCAATAACAGGGGTGACTACAATGAGCAGTTCTTC
TRBJ1-2 | TRBV7-9 | . | . | CASSLESGDGYTF | TGTGCCAGCAGCTTAGAATCCGGCGACGGCTACACCTTC
TRBJ2-7 | TRBV7-8 | . | . | CASSPYRVSEQYF | TGTGCCAGCAGCCCTTACAGGGTTTCCGAGCAGTACTTC
TRBJ1-4 | TRBV4-1 | TRBD1 | . | CASSQSGQGFEKLFF | TGCGCCAGCAGCCAATCGGGACAGGGATTTGAAAAACTGTTTTTT
TRBJ2-4 | TRBV9 | . | . | CASSPQGSWENIQYF | TGTGCCAGCTCCCCGCAGGGGAGTTGGGAAAACATTCAGTACTTC
TRBJ1-1 | TRBV3-1/TRBV3-2 | . | . | CASSLDPEKAFF | TGTGCCAGCAGCCTGGATCCGGAGAAAGCTTTCTTT
TRBJ1-2 | TRBV5-1 | . | . | CASSLAGIRQAYGYTF | TGCGCCAGCAGCTTGGCCGGTATCCGACAGGCCTATGGCTACACCTTC
TRBJ1-5 | TRBV6-5 | . | . | CASSRTAGETPQHF | TGTGCCAGCAGTCGGACGGCAGGGGAAACGCCCCAGCATTTT
TRBJ1-1 | TRBV21-1 | . | few | CASSKALGGLQTEAFF | TGTGCCAGCAGCAAAGCGCTCGGGGGCCTGCAGACTGAAGCTTTCTTT
TRBJ1-2 | TRBV5-5 | . | . | CASSLGAGNNYGYTF | TGTGCCAGCAGCTTGGGGGCAGGGAATAACTATGGCTACACCTTC
TRBJ1-1 | TRBV12-3/TRBV12-4 | . | . | CASSSTGEAFF | TGTGCCAGCAGTTCGACAGGAGAAGCTTTCTTT
TRBJ1-4 | TRBV9 | . | . | CASSVGHTATNEKLFF | TGTGCCAGCAGCGTCGGCCATACTGCAACTAATGAAAAACTGTTTTTT
TRBJ1-2 | TRBV7-9 | . | . | CASSLNRARANYGYTF | TGTGCCAGCAGCTTGAACAGGGCGAGAGCTAACTATGGCTACACCTTC
TRBJ1-1 | TRBV19 | . | . | CASSISRENTEAFF | TGTGCCAGTAGTATAAGCAGGGAGAACACTGAAGCTTTCTTT
TRBJ2-3 | TRBV5-6 | TRBD1 | once | CASRRDRTHTQYF | TGTGCCAGCAGGCGGGACAGGACCCATACGCAGTATTTT
TRBJ1-3 | TRBV7-8 | TRBD1 | few | CASSPGDRGSGNTIYF | TGTGCCAGCAGCCCAGGGGACAGGGGCTCTGGAAACACCATATATTTT